These 6 T cell receptor beta chains were sequenced from one sample in a study of neurological immune-mediated disorders. From the 5' RACE reads, TCRdb called clonotypes with MiXCR, one entry per CDR3 protein. The repertoire holds tens of thousands of distinct CDR3 sequences, with more than 14% as singletons. The sequenced sample consisted of PBMCs. The receptors derive from a female donor with HTLV-1-associated myelopathy (HAM/TSP).

The sample holds many counts of this clonotype. The chain couples TRBV20-1 to TRBJ2-7, with TRBD1 identical over 7 bases. CDR1 is DFQATT, CDR2 SNEGSKA, per germline (reference sequence). With 6 bases clipped from V and 1 base from J, the junction kept 9 bases outside the gene matches. This CDR3 spans 14 amino acids. The CDR3 region is CSASIGQVSYEQYF. Here the CDR3 DNA reads TGCAGTGCCTCGATAGGACAGGTATCCTACGAGCAGTACTTC.

Ten or more counts support this clonotype. CDR3 in amino acids: CASSLSTTYEQYF. CDR3 in DNA: TGCGCCAGCAGCTTGTCAACTACCTACGAGCAGTACTTC. The chain employs TRBV5-1 and TRBJ2-7; D is unresolved. The germline V gene has CDR1 SGHRS and CDR2 YFSETQ. V lost 1 base and J 2 bases, leaving 7 bases between the germline ends. The CDR3 loop spans 13 amino acids.

The sample holds many counts of this clonotype. The rearrangement joins TRBV27 to TRBJ2-7, with D maybe TRBD2 (6 bases). Germline V lookup: CDR1 MNHEY, CDR2 SMNVEV (reference sequence). The CDR3 runs 15 residues. Trimming removed 7 bases at V and 0 bases at J, with 16 bases between. For the CDR3, the DNA is TGTGCCAGCACCTCCGCAGGGAGGAGCTCCTACGAGCAGTACTTC. As protein: CASTSAGRSSYEQYF.

There are many counts of this clonotype. CDR3 sequence (DNA): TGCGCCAGCAGCCTACACGGACAGGAATTCGAAGCTTTCTTT. Amino acid sequence: CASSLHGQEFEAFF. This chain uses TRBV5-1 with TRBJ1-1, with TRBD1 matching 7 bases. The germline CDR1 and CDR2 sequences are SGHRS and YFSETQ. The CDR3 loop spans 14 amino acids. The V and J ends lost 4 bases and 8 bases, in that order; junction bases with no gene match: 11.

This clonotype has a count of ten or more. The chain carries TRBV2 and TRBJ2-2; TRBD2 matches at 9 bases. There are 13 residues in the CDR3. The junction had 7 bases not matched to a gene; V was cut back by 10 bases and J by 7 bases. CDR1 is SNHLY and CDR2 is FYNNEI in the germline V gene. CDR3 coding DNA: TGTGCCATGCGACTAGCGGTGGTCGGGGAGCTGTTTTTT. Translation: CAMRLAVVGELFF.

This clonotype occurred many times. This chain links TRBV18 with TRBJ1-5; no clear D. CDR1 KGHSH and CDR2 LQKENI come from the germline V gene. Deletions cut 4 bases from V and 9 bases from J, with 13 bases between. The CDR3 loop spans 13 amino acids. The CDR3 sequence: CASSLEPLPPQHF. The CDR3 nucleotides read TGTGCCAGCTCACTAGAACCCCTGCCGCCCCAGCATTTT.